Listed below are T cell receptor beta chains from one sample, sequenced in a study of early T cells in non-severe SARS-CoV-2 infection. TCRdb independently ran MiXCR on the 5' RACE reads; one entry per CDR3 protein. The repertoire includes tens of thousands of distinct CDR3 sequences, about a tenth of them detected once, and around 7.3% sits in the top ten. Sequenced material: whole blood, taken at baseline. Receptor source: an adult who was a healthcare worker with PCR-confirmed SARS-CoV-2 infection or an uninfected control (not recorded which). Each CDR3 is given with its conserved first and last residue. Fields, in order: CDR3 DNA, CDR3 protein, J gene, D gene, V gene, clone size. D genes are given only for firm matches. Size is omitted from some rows. Given values are once, few, many or a class for expanded clones.

cdr3_nt: TGTGCCAGCAGCTTATTTGGACATACTTCCACAGATACGCAGTATTTT
cdr3_aa: CASSLFGHTSTDTQYF
j_call: TRBJ2-3
d_call: .
v_call: TRBV7-8
clone_size: many

cdr3_nt: TGTGCCAGCAGCTTAGAGGGGGGACTAAGCACAGATACGCAGTATTTT
cdr3_aa: CASSLEGGLSTDTQYF
j_call: TRBJ2-3
d_call: .
v_call: TRBV7-3
clone_size: .

cdr3_nt: TGTGCCAGCAGTTTCACCGGAGATAGCAATCAGCCCCAGCATTTT
cdr3_aa: CASSFTGDSNQPQHF
j_call: TRBJ1-5
d_call: .
v_call: TRBV27
clone_size: few

cdr3_nt: TGTGCCAGCAGTTCCCCTAGGGGCCGGCTGAATACGCAGTATTTT
cdr3_aa: CASSSPRGRLNTQYF
j_call: TRBJ2-3
d_call: .
v_call: TRBV11-2
clone_size: .

cdr3_nt: TGTGCCAGCAGGGACAGGGGTCATGAAAAACTGTTTTTT
cdr3_aa: CASRDRGHEKLFF
j_call: TRBJ1-4
d_call: TRBD1
v_call: TRBV7-8
clone_size: many

cdr3_nt: TGTGCCAGCAGCAGGACTAGCGGGGGGACAGAGACCCAGTACTTC
cdr3_aa: CASSRTSGGTETQYF
j_call: TRBJ2-5
d_call: TRBD2
v_call: TRBV14
clone_size: .

cdr3_nt: TGTGCCAGCCGGGACAGGGCTGGAGAGGACGAGCAGTACTTC
cdr3_aa: CASRDRAGEDEQYF
j_call: TRBJ2-7
d_call: TRBD1
v_call: TRBV2
clone_size: many

cdr3_nt: TGTGCCAGCAGTCCATTTCACAGGAGCACAGATACGCAGTATTTT
cdr3_aa: CASSPFHRSTDTQYF
j_call: TRBJ2-3
d_call: .
v_call: TRBV6-4
clone_size: many

cdr3_nt: TGTGCCAGCAGGAAGGGAGTTGCCGGGGAGCTGTTTTTT
cdr3_aa: CASRKGVAGELFF
j_call: TRBJ2-2
d_call: .
v_call: TRBV6-2/TRBV6-3
clone_size: .

cdr3_nt: TGTGCCACCAGCAGAGTGGGGGAAGAGACCCAGTACTTC
cdr3_aa: CATSRVGEETQYF
j_call: TRBJ2-5
d_call: .
v_call: TRBV15
clone_size: .

cdr3_nt: TGCGCCAGCAGCGGGCTGCCGCAGTATTTT
cdr3_aa: CASSGLPQYF
j_call: TRBJ2-3
d_call: .
v_call: TRBV10-1
clone_size: many

cdr3_nt: TGCAGCGGGGAAGGGGGAACCGCTAGCACAGATACGCAGTATTTT
cdr3_aa: CSGEGGTASTDTQYF
j_call: TRBJ2-3
d_call: .
v_call: TRBV29-1
clone_size: few

cdr3_nt: TGTGCCAGCAGTGAGGAGCCGGGACAGGGTACAGATACGCAGTATTTT
cdr3_aa: CASSEEPGQGTDTQYF
j_call: TRBJ2-3
d_call: TRBD1
v_call: TRBV2
clone_size: .

cdr3_nt: TGCGCCAGCAGCTTGGTGACACAGAACACTGAAGCTTTCTTT
cdr3_aa: CASSLVTQNTEAFF
j_call: TRBJ1-1
d_call: .
v_call: TRBV5-1
clone_size: many

cdr3_nt: TGCAGTGCTAGAGAATTTCTAAGCTCCTACGAGCAGTACTTC
cdr3_aa: CSAREFLSSYEQYF
j_call: TRBJ2-7
d_call: .
v_call: TRBV20-1
clone_size: few

cdr3_nt: TGTGCCAGCAGTGTGAACACAGGACCAACCTATGGCTACACCTTC
cdr3_aa: CASSVNTGPTYGYTF
j_call: TRBJ1-2
d_call: .
v_call: TRBV6-1
clone_size: many